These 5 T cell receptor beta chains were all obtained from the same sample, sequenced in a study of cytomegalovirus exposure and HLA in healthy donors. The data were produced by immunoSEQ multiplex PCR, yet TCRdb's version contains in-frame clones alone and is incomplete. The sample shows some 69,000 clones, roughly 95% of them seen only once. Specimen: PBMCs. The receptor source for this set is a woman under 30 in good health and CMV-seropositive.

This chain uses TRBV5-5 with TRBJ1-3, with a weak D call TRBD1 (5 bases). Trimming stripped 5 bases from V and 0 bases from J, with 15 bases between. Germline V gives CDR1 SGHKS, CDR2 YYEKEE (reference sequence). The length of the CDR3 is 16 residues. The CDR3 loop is CASRRQYGHSGNTIYF. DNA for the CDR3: TGTGCCAGCAGACGACAGTATGGCCACTCTGGAAACACCATATATTTT.

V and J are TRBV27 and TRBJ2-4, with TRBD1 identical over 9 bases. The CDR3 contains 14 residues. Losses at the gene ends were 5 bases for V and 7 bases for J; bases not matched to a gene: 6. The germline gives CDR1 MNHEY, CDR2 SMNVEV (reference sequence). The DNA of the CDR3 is TGTGCCAGCAGTCCTCGGACAGGGGAGAACATTCAGTACTTC. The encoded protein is CASSPRTGENIQYF.

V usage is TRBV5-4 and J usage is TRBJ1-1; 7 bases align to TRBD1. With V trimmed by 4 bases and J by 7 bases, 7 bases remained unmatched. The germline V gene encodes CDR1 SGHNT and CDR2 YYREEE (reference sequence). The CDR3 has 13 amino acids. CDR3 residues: CASSEGQALEAFF. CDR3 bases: TGTGCCAGCAGCGAAGGACAGGCCCTTGAAGCTTTCTTT.

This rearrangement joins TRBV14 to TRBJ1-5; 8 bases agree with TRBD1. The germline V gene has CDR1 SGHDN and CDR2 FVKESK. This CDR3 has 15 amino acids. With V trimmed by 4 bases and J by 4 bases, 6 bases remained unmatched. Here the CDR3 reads CASSRGGTGNQPQHF. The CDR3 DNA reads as TGTGCCAGCAGCCGAGGCGGGACAGGTAATCAGCCCCAGCATTTT.

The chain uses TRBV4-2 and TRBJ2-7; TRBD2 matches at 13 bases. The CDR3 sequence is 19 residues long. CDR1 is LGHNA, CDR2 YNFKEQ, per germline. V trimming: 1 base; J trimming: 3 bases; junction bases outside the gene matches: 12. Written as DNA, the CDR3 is TGTGCCAGCAGCCAAGCGCACAGGTCACTAGCGGGAGGGGACTACGAGCAGTACTTC. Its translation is CASSQAHRSLAGGDYEQYF.